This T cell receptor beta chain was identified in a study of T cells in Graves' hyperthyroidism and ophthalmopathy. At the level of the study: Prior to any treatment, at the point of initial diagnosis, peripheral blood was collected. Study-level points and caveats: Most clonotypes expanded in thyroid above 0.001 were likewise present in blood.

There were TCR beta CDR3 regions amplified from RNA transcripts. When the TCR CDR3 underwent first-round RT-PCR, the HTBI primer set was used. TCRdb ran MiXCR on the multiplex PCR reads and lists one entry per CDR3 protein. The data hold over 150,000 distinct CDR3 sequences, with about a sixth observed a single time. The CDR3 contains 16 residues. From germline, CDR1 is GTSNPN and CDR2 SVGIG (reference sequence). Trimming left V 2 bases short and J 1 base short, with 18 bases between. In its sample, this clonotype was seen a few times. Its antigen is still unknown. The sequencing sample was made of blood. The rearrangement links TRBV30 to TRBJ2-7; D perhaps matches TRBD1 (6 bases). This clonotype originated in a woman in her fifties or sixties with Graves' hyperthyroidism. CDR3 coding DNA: TGTGCCTGGAGTCAGCACAGGGTTTTAGGGTCCTACGAGCAGTACTTC. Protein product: CAWSQHRVLGSYEQYF.